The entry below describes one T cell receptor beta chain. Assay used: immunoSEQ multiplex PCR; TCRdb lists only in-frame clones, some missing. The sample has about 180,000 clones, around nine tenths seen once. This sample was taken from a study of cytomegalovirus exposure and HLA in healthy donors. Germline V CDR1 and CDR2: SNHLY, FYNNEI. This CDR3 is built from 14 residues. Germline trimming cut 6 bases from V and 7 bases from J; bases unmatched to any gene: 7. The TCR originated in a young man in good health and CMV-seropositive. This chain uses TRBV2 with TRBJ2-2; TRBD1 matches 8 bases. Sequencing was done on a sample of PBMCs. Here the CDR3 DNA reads TGTGCCAGCAGGACAGGGGATGGTAACGGGGAGCTGTTTTTT. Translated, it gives CASRTGDGNGELFF.